Below, 19 T cell receptor beta chains from the same sample are listed, as sequenced in a study of glioma-infiltrating T cells. Using RNA template, CDR3s of TCR alpha and beta were amplified with iRepertoire arm-PCR. TCRdb itself ran the multiplex PCR reads through MiXCR, one entry per CDR3 protein. The sample has 170,000 or so distinct CDR3 sequences, approximately 40% seen once. The sample taken for sequencing was glioma tissue, nonneoplastic brain tissue, or PBMCs (not recorded which). The receptors here all came from a human donor with low-grade glioma or glioblastoma, undergoing nonglioma brain surgery, or in good health (not recorded which).

This clonotype was seen ten or more times. The CDR3 sequence: CASSLESAQETQYF. The CDR3, as DNA: TGTGCCAGCAGCTTAGAAAGTGCCCAAGAGACCCAGTACTTC. The rearrangement joins TRBV7-9 to TRBJ2-5; D is undetermined. CDR1 and CDR2 (germline): SEHNR, FQNEAQ (reference sequence). Trimming shortened V by 1 base and J by 1 base, and 7 bases separated the two germline ends. The CDR3 spans 14 residues.

V and J are TRBV7-6 and TRBJ2-7; TRBD1 agrees at 7 bases. The germline CDR1 and CDR2 sequences are SGHVS and FNYEAQ. The junction had 21 bases not matched to a gene; V was cut back by 2 bases and J by 5 bases. This CDR3 spans 19 amino acids. The CDR3 DNA is TGTGCCAGCAGCTTACGCTCAGACGGTGGATCGACAGGGTCCCACGAGCAGTACTTC. Translating it yields CASSLRSDGGSTGSHEQYF. The entire variable domain, with the rest obtained from reference TRBV7-6 and TRBJ2-7, is as follows: GAGVSQSPRYKVTKRGQDVALRCDPISGHVSLYWYRQALGQGPEFLTYFNYEAQQDKSGLPNDRFSAERPEGSISTLTIQRTEQRDSAMYRCASSLRSDGGSTGSHEQYFGPGTRLTVT.

This clonotype was recorded once. The chain employs TRBV18 and TRBJ2-1; a weak D match, TRBD2 (6 bases). CDR3 size: 13 residues. V was trimmed by 4 bases and J by 8 bases, leaving 12 bases between them. Germline loops: CDR1 KGHSH, CDR2 LQKENI. The CDR3 bases are TGTGCCAGCTCACGCGGGACGGCGGATGAGCAGTTCTTC. Its protein product is CASSRGTADEQFF.

V is TRBV29-1 and J is TRBJ1-3; no clear D gene. Between the trimmed V and J ends, which lost 7 bases and 11 bases, there was a span of 15 bases. The CDR3 runs to 11 residues. The germline V gene has CDR1 SQVTM and CDR2 ANQGSEA. The CDR3 protein is CSAGLVRPIYF. CDR3 in DNA: TGCAGCGCTGGGCTAGTCCGGCCCATATATTTT.

CDR3 loop: CASSMTGTNTEAFF. CDR3 coding DNA: TGCGCCAGCAGTATGACAGGAACGAACACTGAAGCTTTCTTT. V gene TRBV5-1 combines with J gene TRBJ1-1; D is possibly TRBD1 (6 bases). CDR3 length: 14 residues. The germline CDR1 and CDR2 sequences are SGHRS and YFSETQ. Deletions cut 5 bases from V and 1 base from J, with 12 bases between.

This clonotype was observed many times. The V gene is TRBV12-3 or TRBV12-4, the J gene TRBJ1-1; the match to TRBD1 covers 7 bases. The CDR3 is made up of 13 amino acids. The V and J ends lost 6 bases and 1 base, in that order; junction bases with no gene match: 2. CDR3 amino acids: CASRQGSNTEAFF. The CDR3 DNA reads as TGTGCCAGCAGACAGGGGTCGAACACTGAAGCTTTCTTT.

The V call is TRBV27, the J call TRBJ2-7; 8 bases are shared with TRBD1. CDR1 is MNHEY and CDR2 is SMNVEV in the germline V gene (reference sequence). The CDR3 covers 13 residues. With 5 bases clipped from V and 4 bases from J, the junction kept 4 bases outside the gene matches. The CDR3 region is CASSGTGTYEQYF. The DNA of the CDR3 is TGTGCCAGCAGTGGGACAGGCACTTACGAGCAGTACTTC.

This clonotype has ten or more counts. The genes are TRBV28 and TRBJ1-1; D is ambiguous. Deletions cut 2 bases from V and 2 bases from J, with 9 bases between. Germline-derived CDR1 and CDR2 are MDHEN and SYDVKM. The CDR3 loop spans 14 amino acids. The CDR3 spells CASSLSTENTEAFF. CDR3 nucleotide sequence: TGTGCCAGCAGTTTAAGTACAGAAAACACTGAAGCTTTCTTT.

Of note for this clonotype: A single base separates this from a much larger clone, so it may be a read error. The chain carries TRBV28 and TRBJ2-5, with TRBD2 identical over 12 bases. In germline, CDR1 is MDHEN, CDR2 SYDVKM. CDR3 length: 15 residues. The J segment lost 3 bases and the V segment lost 9 bases, leaving 8 bases of the junction unmatched. Here the CDR3 DNA reads TGTGCCAGGAGGGACCGACTAGCGGGAGAAGAGACCCAGTACTTC. Translation gives CARRDRLAGEETQYF.

Details on this clonotype: A read error may account for a junction end that differs from germline. The chain recombines TRBV13 with TRBJ2-1; D is possibly TRBD2 (5 bases). The germline V gene encodes CDR1 PRHDT and CDR2 FYEKMQ (reference sequence). CDR3 size: 12 residues. In DNA form, the CDR3 reads TGTGCCAGCAGCGTAGGGCGGGATGAGCAGTTCTTC. It encodes CASSVGRDEQFF.

The gene calls are TRBV2 and TRBJ2-5; D is possibly TRBD2 (6 bases). This CDR3 spans 13 amino acids. Trimming took 11 bases from V and 4 from J, leaving 17 bases between them. CDR1 is SNHLY and CDR2 is FYNNEI in the germline V gene. The CDR3 DNA follows: TGTGCCTCAACTGGAGGGTTACGAGAGACCCAGTACTTC. Translating it yields CASTGGLRETQYF.

Concerning this clonotype itself: A much larger clone lies one base from this, so it may be a read error. The chain joins TRBV6-1 to TRBJ2-7; the D call may be TRBD1 or TRBD2 (5 bases each). Germline-derived CDR1 and CDR2 are MNHNS and SASEGT. This CDR3 has 13 amino acids. For the CDR3, the DNA is TGTGCCGGCAGTCAGGGAGAAGGCTACGAGCAGTACTTC. It yields the protein CAGSQGEGYEQYF.

A few counts support this clonotype. The rearrangement joins TRBV12-5 to TRBJ2-1; D not resolved. V lost 6 bases and J lost 8, with 11 bases in between. The CDR3 totals 12 residues. Germline V gene lookup returns CDR1 LGHNT and CDR2 FRNRAP. The CDR3 region has the DNA TGTGCTAGTGGCACAGAGGTGGATGAGCAGTTCTTC. Protein sequence: CASGTEVDEQFF.

The gene calls are TRBV20-1 and TRBJ2-5, with 12 bases aligning to TRBD2. Germline V gene data show CDR1 as DFQATT and CDR2 as SNEGSKA (reference sequence). This CDR3 is 13 amino acids long. V lost 4 bases and J lost 4; bases outside the gene matches: 1. CDR3 DNA sequence: TGCAGTGCTACGACTAGCGGGGGAGAGACCCAGTACTTC. It yields the protein CSATTSGGETQYF.

This clonotype has a count of ten or more. The chain recombines TRBV28 with TRBJ2-7; 7 bases match TRBD1. This CDR3 comprises 16 residues. Germline CDR1 and CDR2: MDHEN and SYDVKM. The V and J ends lost 10 bases and 4 bases, in that order; junction bases with no gene match: 19. The CDR3 sequence: CATKGAGQVIEYEQYF. The CDR3 bases are TGTGCCACGAAAGGTGCCGGACAGGTTATCGAATACGAGCAGTACTTC.

This clonotype has at least ten counts. The chain employs TRBV20-1 and TRBJ2-7, with TRBD2 identical over 9 bases. The trim removed 6 bases at V and 3 bases at J, leaving 9 bases unmatched. This CDR3 has 14 amino acids. Per germline, CDR1 DFQATT and CDR2 SNEGSKA (reference sequence). The CDR3: CSAEEETSGYEQYF. The CDR3 DNA is TGCAGTGCAGAAGAAGAGACTAGCGGCTACGAGCAGTACTTC.

V usage is TRBV6-5 and J usage is TRBJ1-1, with a possible D match to TRBD1 (5 bases). Germline V CDR1 and CDR2: MNHEY, SVGAGI. Trimming took 2 bases from V and 11 from J, leaving 12 bases between them. CDR3 length equals 12 residues. The chain's CDR3 is CASSYPYRYAFF. CDR3 DNA sequence: TGTGCCAGCAGTTACCCGTACAGGTATGCTTTCTTT.

The V and J genes are TRBV2 and TRBJ2-3; TRBD2 agrees at 8 bases. V gave up 4 bases and J gave up 4 bases; unmatched junction bases: 7. CDR3 length equals 15 residues. Germline CDR1 reads SNHLY; CDR2 reads FYNNEI. For the CDR3, the DNA is TGTGCCAGCAGTGTTGGCAGCGGGAGTGCAGATACGCAGTATTTT. Translating it yields CASSVGSGSADTQYF.

This clonotype was detected ten times or more. The chain uses TRBV20-1 and TRBJ2-7; D is undetermined. Germline lookup yields CDR1 DFQATT and CDR2 SNEGSKA (reference sequence). The CDR3 loop spans 13 amino acids. V was pared by 3 bases and J by 0 bases, with 9 bases between. CDR3 residues: CSASKASSYEQYF. CDR3 in DNA: TGCAGTGCTAGTAAGGCTAGCTCCTACGAGCAGTACTTC.